The table lists the clone carrying this T cell receptor (beta chain) with many counts. Its cognate antigen is unknown. Amplification targeted the TCR beta CDR3 regions, with RNA transcripts as the source material. Scientists carried out first-round RT-PCR using HTBI primers and then a second-round multiplex PCR. TCRdb called the multiplex PCR reads again in MiXCR, with one record for every CDR3 protein. In the table there are around 660,000 distinct CDR3 sequences, 35% to 50% of which are singletons. The sample originates from a study of Graves' ophthalmopathy and Graves' hyperthyroidism. Study-wide context: The collection of peripheral blood took place at initial diagnosis, before any treatment.

General study points: Most thyroid clonotypes expanded beyond 0.001 frequency were also found in blood.

Each donor who had ophthalmopathy showed moderate-to-severe activity, a CAS of ≥3, a NOSPECS of ≥4, and a duration under 3 months. Trimming removed 0 bases from V and 5 bases from J, with 8 bases in between. The germline V gene has CDR1 SGHTS and CDR2 YDEGEE. The CDR3 runs 13 residues. The TCR was taken from an adult man with Graves' ophthalmopathy. The chain has TRBV5-8 and TRBJ2-5; D remains ambiguous. Source material: peripheral blood. As DNA, the CDR3 is TGTGCCAGCAGCTTGGCTAGTCCGGAGACCCAGTACTTC. It yields the protein CASSLASPETQYF.